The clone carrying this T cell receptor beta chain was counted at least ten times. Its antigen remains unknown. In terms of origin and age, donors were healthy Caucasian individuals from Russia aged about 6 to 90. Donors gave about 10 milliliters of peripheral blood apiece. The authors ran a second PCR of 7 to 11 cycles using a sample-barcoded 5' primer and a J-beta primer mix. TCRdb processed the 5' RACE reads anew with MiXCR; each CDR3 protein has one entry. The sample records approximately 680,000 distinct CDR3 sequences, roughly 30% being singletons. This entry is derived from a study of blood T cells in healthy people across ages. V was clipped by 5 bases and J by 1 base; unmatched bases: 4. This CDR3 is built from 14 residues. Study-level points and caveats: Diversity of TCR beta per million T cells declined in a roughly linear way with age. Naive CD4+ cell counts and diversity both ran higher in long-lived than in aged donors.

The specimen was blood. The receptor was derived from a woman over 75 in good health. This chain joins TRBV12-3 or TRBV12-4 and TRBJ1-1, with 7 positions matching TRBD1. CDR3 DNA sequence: TGTGCCAGCAGTCCAAACAGGGGGAACACTGAAGCTTTCTTT. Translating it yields CASSPNRGNTEAFF.